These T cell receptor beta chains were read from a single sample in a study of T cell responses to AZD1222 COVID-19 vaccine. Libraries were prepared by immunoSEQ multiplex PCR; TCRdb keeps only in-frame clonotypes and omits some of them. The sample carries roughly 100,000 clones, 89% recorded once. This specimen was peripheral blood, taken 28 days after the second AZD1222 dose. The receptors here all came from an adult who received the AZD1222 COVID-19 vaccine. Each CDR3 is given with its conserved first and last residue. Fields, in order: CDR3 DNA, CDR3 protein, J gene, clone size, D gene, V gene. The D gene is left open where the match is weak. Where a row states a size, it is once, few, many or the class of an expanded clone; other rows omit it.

TGTGCCAGCAGTTTAATACCCGAAGGGGAGACCCAGTACTTC,CASSLIPEGETQYF,TRBJ2-5,-,-,TRBV27
TGTGCCAGCAGCCAGGTTCTAGCTTCTACGCAGTATTTT,CASSQVLASTQYF,TRBJ2-3,-,-,TRBV14
TGTGCCAGCAGTCGGTCAGTAGATACGCAGTATTTT,CASSRSVDTQYF,TRBJ2-3,-,-,TRBV6-1
TGTGCCAGCAGCCCTGAGGGGAATTCACCCCTCCACTTT,CASSPEGNSPLHF,TRBJ1-6,-,-,TRBV14
TGTGCCAGCACCCTTAATGAAAAACTGTTTTTT,CASTLNEKLFF,TRBJ1-4,-,-,TRBV28
TGTGCCACCAGCAGATGGGGAGGGAGAGGCTCTGAGCAGTACTTC,CATSRWGGRGSEQYF,TRBJ2-7,once,TRBD2,TRBV15
TGTGCCAGCTCACCACCATTTCGAGCAGGGGTGGATGGCTACACCTTC,CASSPPFRAGVDGYTF,TRBJ1-2,-,-,TRBV18
TGTGCCAGCAGGGCCGGGGTCGGTAGCAATCAGCCCCAGCATTTT,CASRAGVGSNQPQHF,TRBJ1-5,-,-,TRBV27
TGTGCCAGCAGCTTAGAGGTGGGGTCCTACGAGCAGTACTTC,CASSLEVGSYEQYF,TRBJ2-7,-,-,TRBV11-1
TGTGCCAGCAGCCTCCGTGGCAGAAAAATCATGAACACTGAAGCTTTCTTT,CASSLRGRKIMNTEAFF,TRBJ1-1,few,-,TRBV25-1
TGTGCCAGCAGCTTAACACCCGGGAGTTCCTACAATGAGCAGTTCTTC,CASSLTPGSSYNEQFF,TRBJ2-1,-,-,TRBV7-3
TGTGCCAGCAGTGAACCCCCCTCCTACGAGCAGTACTTC,CASSEPPSYEQYF,TRBJ2-7,-,-,TRBV25-1
TGTGCCAGTACCAAATTAGCGGGAGGCGACGAGCAGTACTTC,CASTKLAGGDEQYF,TRBJ2-7,few,TRBD2,TRBV19
TGTGCCAGCAGCTCTAGACTAGCGGGAGGTGGTGAGCAGTTCTTC,CASSSRLAGGGEQFF,TRBJ2-1,-,TRBD2,TRBV7-2
TGTGCCACCAGCAGAGATGCGGGGACAGGGGGCCAGTCCTACGAGCAGTACTTC,CATSRDAGTGGQSYEQYF,TRBJ2-7,-,TRBD1,TRBV15
TGTGCCAGCAGCTTGACAGGCCCCTCTGGGGCCAACGTCCTGACTTTC,CASSLTGPSGANVLTF,TRBJ2-6,once,-,TRBV11-1
TGTGCCAGCAGTTTTAGTGGAAACACCATATATTTT,CASSFSGNTIYF,TRBJ1-3,-,-,TRBV12-3/TRBV12-4
TGTGCCAGTAGAAGTCGGCAGGGAGTTGAAGCTTTCTTT,CASRSRQGVEAFF,TRBJ1-1,-,-,TRBV19
TGTGCCAGCAGAGCACAGGTAGTGGAGGGCTACACCTTC,CASRAQVVEGYTF,TRBJ1-2,few,-,TRBV27
TGCGCCAGCAGGCGGGAGGGCCCAGGGAATGAGCAGTTCTTC,CASRREGPGNEQFF,TRBJ2-1,few,TRBD2,TRBV5-1
TGTGCCAGCAGCTTCGACGGGACAGCTCGGACCGAGCAGTACTTC,CASSFDGTARTEQYF,TRBJ2-7,-,TRBD1,TRBV7-6
TGTGCCAGCAGCCTGACTAGCGGGAGGTCCTACAATGAGCAGTTCTTC,CASSLTSGRSYNEQFF,TRBJ2-1,once,TRBD2,TRBV3-1/TRBV3-2
TGTGCCAGCAGCCCCACTAGCGTCAATGAGCAGTTCTTC,CASSPTSVNEQFF,TRBJ2-1,-,TRBD2,TRBV5-6
TGTGCCAGCAGCTTAGTGGCCAGGGGAACCTACAATGAGCAGTTCTTC,CASSLVARGTYNEQFF,TRBJ2-1,-,-,TRBV7-9
TGTGCCAGCTCACCAGAGAGAAGGAGGACTGAAGCTTTCTTT,CASSPERRRTEAFF,TRBJ1-1,-,-,TRBV18
TGTGCCAGCAGGTCGAAGGGGGCTTCATTTTACGAGCAGTACTTC,CASRSKGASFYEQYF,TRBJ2-7,-,TRBD1,TRBV28
TGTGCCAGCAGTGGGACTAGCGGCTCGAACACCGGGGAGCTGTTTTTT,CASSGTSGSNTGELFF,TRBJ2-2,-,TRBD2,TRBV2
TGTGCCAGCTCCAGGGTAGGCTATGGCTACACCTTC,CASSRVGYGYTF,TRBJ1-2,-,-,TRBV19
TGTGCCAGCAGTTTGGCGGCCAAAAACATTCAGTACTTC,CASSLAAKNIQYF,TRBJ2-4,-,-,TRBV27
TGTGCCAGCAGTTACTCGGATCCGACTAGCGGGAGGGTGGACCTCTACGAGCAGTACTTC,CASSYSDPTSGRVDLYEQYF,TRBJ2-7,-,TRBD2,TRBV6-2/TRBV6-3
TGCGCCAGCAGCTTGGGTCTTGTTGGCAACAATGAGCAGTTCTTC,CASSLGLVGNNEQFF,TRBJ2-1,-,-,TRBV5-1
TGTGCCAGCAGTTCCTGGGACAGGGGGCGAGACGAGCAGTACTTC,CASSSWDRGRDEQYF,TRBJ2-7,-,TRBD1,TRBV28
TGTGCCAGCAGTTCCCAGGCCCCTACTAATGAAAAACTGTTTTTT,CASSSQAPTNEKLFF,TRBJ1-4,-,-,TRBV28
TGTGCCAGCAGTTCCCGCGGGACTACCCCAGTCGAGCAGTACTTC,CASSSRGTTPVEQYF,TRBJ2-7,-,TRBD2,TRBV27
TGTGCCAGCAGGACGAATTCACCCCTCCACTTT,CASRTNSPLHF,TRBJ1-6,-,-,TRBV28
TGTGCCAGCAACCCCGCGGAACGTTCGATGGATACGCAGTATTTT,CASNPAERSMDTQYF,TRBJ2-3,-,-,TRBV28
TGCGCCAGCAGCCTTTCAGGGGTCATGAACACTGAAGCTTTCTTT,CASSLSGVMNTEAFF,TRBJ1-1,once,-,TRBV4-1
TGTGCCAGCCGTCAGGCACTTGTTGGAGGCTACACCTTC,CASRQALVGGYTF,TRBJ1-2,-,-,TRBV28
TGCGCCAGCAGCTCTTGGCAAGGTTTAGGGGGCAACGAGCAGTACTTC,CASSSWQGLGGNEQYF,TRBJ2-7,-,TRBD1,TRBV5-1
TGTGCCAGTAATTCGGGGTCTAACTATGGCTACACCTTC,CASNSGSNYGYTF,TRBJ1-2,-,-,TRBV19
TGTGCCAGTAGTATAGGCTGGGACAGGTCCTATGGCTACACCTTC,CASSIGWDRSYGYTF,TRBJ1-2,-,TRBD1,TRBV19
TGTGCCAGCAGCTTTGATTTTTCGGCCAACCCGGCCGAGCAGTACTTC,CASSFDFSANPAEQYF,TRBJ2-7,once,-,TRBV7-6
TGTGCCAGCAGCTTAGTGGGGCCGGACCCCTCAGGGGCCAACGTCCTGACTTTC,CASSLVGPDPSGANVLTF,TRBJ2-6,-,-,TRBV7-8
TGTGCCAGCAGTTTAAGAAGGGGGCTGGGCAATCAGCCCCAGCATTTT,CASSLRRGLGNQPQHF,TRBJ1-5,-,TRBD1,TRBV28
TGTGCCAGCAGCGTAGCCCCAGGGCTCGAGTACGAGCAGTACTTC,CASSVAPGLEYEQYF,TRBJ2-7,-,-,TRBV9